The T cell receptor beta chain described here comes from a study of cytomegalovirus exposure and HLA in healthy donors (dated by TCRdb to about 2017). Broadly, across the study: According to an earlier analysis of around 600 of the donors, about 170 million T cells yielded over 100 million unique TCR beta sequences and less than 300 Gb of sequence data. Genome-wide SNP genotypes for about 65% of the 666 donors were used in a later genetic analysis, which treated that subset as a discovery cohort. Along with the approximately 700-subject first cohort, a separate validation cohort of over a hundred different subjects was used. Donor age, sex, ethnicity and CMV serostatus were compiled alongside the repertoire data. Class I and class II HLA loci were covered by the typing at four-digit resolution. An early release that covered roughly 600 HLA-typed donors contained approximately 290 gigabases of sequencing data and some 87 million unique TCR sequences. On average, 235,054 unique TCR beta nucleotide sequences were sequenced per donor among fewer than 500 genotyped donors of the cohort, with roughly 18% of those sequences being non-productive. To study patterns of TCR occurrence, a later analysis re-analyzed previously published TCR beta repertoires from hundreds of donors and added high-resolution HLA genotyping. To predict cytomegalovirus infection status, the study combined high-throughput TCR immunosequencing, statistical association of individual TCRs with disease status, and machine learning. All discovery cohort repertoires had been generated using a single sequencing platform. Rather than drawing on any new phenotypic data, the later analysis identified candidate immune exposures from TCR beta sequences and the way those sequences occurred across donors. Roughly 5 DR-DQ haplotypes were handled as single units for association and clustering, since linkage in the cohort was strong. An earlier analysis of nearly 600 of the donors applied high-throughput TCR beta sequencing to assess whether each TCR beta V gene segment acted as functional or pseudogenic. The aim of the study was to test whether cataloging public T cell receptors could identify signatures of past pathogen exposure. Among the roughly 400 genotyped donors, around 81% belonged to the genetic ancestry cluster associated with self-reported Caucasian donors. The number of donors typed differed by locus, with 629-630 for A, B, C, DRB1 and DQB1, around 560 for DQA1, approximately 580 for DPA1, and roughly 450 for DPB1. The study profiled the T cell repertoires of under 850 subjects by immunosequencing and related them to cytomegalovirus serostatus. Paper-wide results and their limitations: A further reported finding was that TCR beta sequences accurately predicted the HLA-A and HLA-B alleles for most subjects in the first cohort. Specific HLA alleles were associated with around 18,000 TCR beta sequences at a false discovery rate of 0.05 in a later analysis. In a later analysis, several top co-occurrence clusters were reported to appear linked to parvovirus B19, influenza, CMV and Epstein-Barr virus. According to a later analysis, most CMV-associated TCR beta chains appeared to be HLA-restricted, and the HLA associations seemed to be driven largely by CMV exposure. An earlier analysis of some 590 of the donors showed that most TCR beta V segments appeared in productive rearrangements either about 90% or about 30% of the time, which broadly matched IMGT annotations. The study gave a list of around 170 TCR beta chains associated with cytomegalovirus. A few of the identified cytomegalovirus-associated TCR beta chains were confirmed in vitro to be specific for cytomegalovirus antigens. When HLA alleles, especially DR and DQ, strongly co-occurred, attributing TCR associations to individual alleles was difficult. In a later analysis, HLA-associated TCR beta chains showed more clonal expansion and lower generation probabilities than non-associated chains that were equally common. The cohort was sequenced for TCR beta chains only, and without alpha or paired-chain data the features that could be detected were limited. It was suggested by the authors that the approach could potentially be generalized to other disease states and immunological phenotypes. A group of highly shared sequence variants was considered likely to be a technical artifact of the sequencing pipeline. CMV serostatus was the only immune exposure information available for the cohort. Because counts were too low, about 18 rarely observed V segments, including chromosome 9 orphons, were excluded from the earlier analysis of a few hundred of the donors. The 87-base-pair reads could not distinguish some IMGT-functional V segments, including TRBV6-2 and TRBV6-3, so those segments were excluded. Because HLA typing was missing for some donors at each locus, association tests included only the typed subset. In a later genetic analysis, a missense DCLRE1C variant was associated with V-gene and J-gene trimming of TCR beta chains, and the association was replicated in an independent cohort. Sequencing depth was assumed to be roughly uniform across donors in the presence/absence analyses, though that assumption may not hold. The classifier was reported to diagnose cytomegalovirus status with high specificity and sensitivity in both the original and validation cohorts. While some public TCRs were present in many individuals, most TCR sequences turned up only very rarely across donors. In a later analysis, the rate of TCR association differed among HLA loci, with DRB1 alleles having the most associated TCRs and HLA-C alleles having the fewest. According to a later genetic analysis, donors in an Asian-associated ancestry cluster had fewer N-insertions in productive TCRs than the approximately 710-donor mean. Linkage disequilibrium might explain the correlated functional status among segregating V segments, but an unknown experimental factor could not be excluded.

In total, 630 or so healthy bone marrow donors made up the cohort. Cohort members were all nominally healthy when sampled, although unrecorded immune exposures were likely present. The donor was CMV seropositive and was included in the group of about 290 seropositive cohort members. A peripheral blood sample was collected from each donor, and TCR beta sequencing was performed on peripheral blood mononuclear cells. Genomic DNA was extracted from the blood cell samples with the Qiagen DNeasy Blood Extraction Kit. The library was made by the immunoSEQ multiplex PCR assay. For the multiplex PCR, a mixture combining 60 forward primers for TCR Vbeta segments and 13 reverse primers for TCR Jbeta segments was used. Amplification of the CDR3 region of rearranged TCR beta genes was performed with a multiplex PCR assay on genomic DNA. Amplified TCR beta libraries were sequenced as 87-base-pair reads on the Illumina HiSeq System. On the authors' methods: Across the 500 to 750 repertoires, a later analysis counted some 80 million unique TCR beta chains, 9.5 million to 12 million of which were shared by at least two donors. Raw reads were error-corrected and collapsed into unique sequences with a nearest-neighbor algorithm that merged closely related sequences to remove PCR and sequencing errors. Alignment of CDR3 sequences to IMGT reference sequences was used to assign V, D and J gene segments. Each retained sequence needed at least a six-nucleotide match to both a V gene segment and a J gene segment. A rearrangement counted as productive if the CDR3 had no stop codons and remained in frame with V and J, and every other rearrangement counted as non-productive. Following IMGT convention, CDR3 was defined as the stretch from the second conserved V-encoded cysteine up to the conserved J-encoded phenylalanine. The earlier analysis of approximately 500 of the donors excluded sequences that lacked an unambiguous match to a single V gene segment. In an earlier analysis of some 590 of the donors, V segments were called functional above 56.7% productive rearrangements and were called segregating when the between-donor standard deviation exceeded 5%. A statistical classification framework was developed to diagnose cytomegalovirus status using the catalog of TCR beta chain sequences. A later analysis assigned V and J genes by comparing TCR nucleotide sequences with IMGT/GENE-DB human TR gene sequences. The TCRdist pipeline was used in a later analysis to assign CDR3 sequences and most-parsimonious VDJ recombination scenarios. In a later analysis, each TCR beta chain was defined by its CDR3 amino acid sequence together with its V-gene family, and reads lacking a unique V-gene family were excluded. In a later analysis, around 650 highly shared, low-generation-probability nucleotide sequences were removed to address suspected cross-contamination and a sequencing artifact. A later analysis calculated a clonal expansion index for each public chain from normalized within-repertoire ranks of inferred template counts. A later analysis computed generation probabilities with a VDJ recombination model fitted to out-of-frame rearrangements, and checked the results against IGoR. Hypergeometric tests were used in a later analysis to score TCR-TCR, TCR-HLA and TCR-CMV co-occurrence, with a repertoire-size bias correction applied to the TCR pairs. False discovery rates were estimated in a later analysis by permuting HLA or CMV assignments 20 times. A later analysis grouped co-occurring TCRs with DBSCAN, adding TCRdist sequence similarity when clustering within HLA-allele-positive subsets. Co-occurrence clustering excluded repertoires with fewer than 30,000 or more than 120,000 public chains, plus five with anomalous nucleotide sharing. TCRdb holds this immuneACCESS table with in-frame rearrangements only. Some clones are missing; in checked studies, unresolved V genes explain under half, and the rest has no known cause. That table is the source of V, J and clone size, and D and trimming were worked out from the DNA. Here the sample has about 150,000 clones; roughly 77% occur a single time. The ten largest make up 1% of the sample.

Spanning cysteine to phenylalanine, the CDR3 consists of 14 amino acids. The entry retains the CDR3 DNA only, 42 bases that are in frame from base 1. Looking up the germline V gene (reference sequence) yields CDR1 LNHNV and CDR2 YYDKDF. Trimming removed 2 bases from V and 3 bases from J, leaving 10 bases between the germline ends. Points on this clone: Its antigen is not yet known. Within one base of it there is no much larger clone, and no base qualities were kept.

This receptor was obtained from a woman in her fifties or sixties in good health and CMV-seropositive. Source material: PBMCs. The chain is made from TRBV15 and TRBJ1-1; the best D guess is TRBD1, with 5 bases matching. The nucleotide sequence is given as TGTGCCACCAGCAGAATTGGGGCTGACACTGAAGCTTTCTTT. Its protein is CATSRIGADTEAFF. The CDR3 plus the reference TRBV15 and TRBJ1-1 genes for the other parts give the full variable domain: DAMVIQNPRYQVTQFGKPVTLSCSQTLNHNVMYWYQQKSSQAPKLLFHYYDKDFNNEADTPDNFQSRRPNTSFCFLDIRSPGLGDTAMYLCATSRIGADTEAFFGQGTRLTVV.